Described below is a single T cell receptor beta chain sequence and its context. The data stem from a study of blood T cell repertoires in COVID-19. Per germline, CDR1 SGHRS and CDR2 YFSETQ. Trimming removed 0 bases from V and 4 bases from J, with 11 bases in between. This CDR3 region has 15 residues. Clones were read by immunoSEQ multiplex PCR, and TCRdb kept only the in-frame ones, dropping some. This table holds some 190,000 clones, approximately 85% found once. The chain employs TRBV5-1 and TRBJ1-3; maybe TRBD1 (6 bases). This TCR derives from a man aged 80 or over with COVID-19, enrolled during active disease. The sample consisted of peripheral blood. The CDR3 DNA follows: TGCGCCAGCAGCTTGGACAGGGTTGGGGGAAACACCATATATTTT. It encodes CASSLDRVGGNTIYF. Full variable domain (missing parts from reference TRBV5-1 and TRBJ1-3): KAGVTQTPRYLIKTRGQQVTLSCSPISGHRSVSWYQQTPGQGLQFLFEYFSETQRNKGNFPGRFSGRQFSNSRSEMNVSTLELGDSALYLCASSLDRVGGNTIYFGEGSWLTVV.